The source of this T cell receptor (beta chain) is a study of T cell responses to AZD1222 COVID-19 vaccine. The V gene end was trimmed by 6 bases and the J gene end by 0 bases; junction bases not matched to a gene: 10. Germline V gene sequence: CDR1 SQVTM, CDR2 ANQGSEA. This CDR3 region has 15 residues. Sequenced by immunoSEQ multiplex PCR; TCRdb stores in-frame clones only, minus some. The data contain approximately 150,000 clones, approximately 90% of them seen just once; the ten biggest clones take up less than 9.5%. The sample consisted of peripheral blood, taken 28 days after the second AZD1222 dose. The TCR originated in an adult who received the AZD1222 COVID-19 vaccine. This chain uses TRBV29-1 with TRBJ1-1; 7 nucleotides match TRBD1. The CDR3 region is CSVHRDSDMNTEAFF. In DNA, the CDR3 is TGCAGCGTACACCGGGACAGTGATATGAACACTGAAGCTTTCTTT.